This T cell receptor (beta chain) came from a study of shared clonotypes between healthy human individuals. Overall study results and limits: Genetic and exposure-history diversity was limited by the few donors.

A deep-level run was used for the assay. Replicate PCRs run on sorted subsets employed around 200 ng DNA, roughly 30,000 T cell genomes. Profiled with immunoSEQ multiplex PCR; TCRdb holds only in-frame clones, not every one. This table holds some 2,500,000 clones, around 90% found once. Germline loops: CDR1 SGHNT, CDR2 YYREEE (reference sequence). Trimming pared 0 bases from V and 5 bases from J, leaving 14 bases between. The CDR3 length is 15 residues. A note on this clone: Its antigen is unknown.

Sequenced material: naive CD4+ T cells from PBMCs. Indicated subset: CD45RA+ positively selected. The rearrangement uses TRBV5-4 and TRBJ2-5; D unresolved. This clonotype was sampled from a man between 18 and 35 years old in good health. Some clones in this sample may be carry-over from other donors' samples. The CDR3 DNA is TGTGCCAGCAGCTTGGAGGCTAGTGGGTTTGAGACCCAGTACTTC. Residues: CASSLEASGFETQYF.